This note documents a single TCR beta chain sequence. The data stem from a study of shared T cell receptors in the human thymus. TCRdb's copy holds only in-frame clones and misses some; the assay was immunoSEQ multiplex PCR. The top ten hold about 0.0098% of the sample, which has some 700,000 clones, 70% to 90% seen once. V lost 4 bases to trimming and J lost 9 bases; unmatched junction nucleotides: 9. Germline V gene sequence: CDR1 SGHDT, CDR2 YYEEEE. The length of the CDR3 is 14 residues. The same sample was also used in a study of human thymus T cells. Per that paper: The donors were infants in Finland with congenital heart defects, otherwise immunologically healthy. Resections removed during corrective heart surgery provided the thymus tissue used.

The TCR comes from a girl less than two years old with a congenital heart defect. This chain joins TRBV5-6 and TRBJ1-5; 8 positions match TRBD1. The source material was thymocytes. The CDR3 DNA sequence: TGTGCCAGCAGCGAAGGACAGGGCGTAAGGCCCCAGCATTTT. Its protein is CASSEGQGVRPQHF.